This is a list of T cell receptor beta chains from one sample in a study of cytomegalovirus exposure and HLA in healthy donors. The repertoire was sequenced with immunoSEQ multiplex PCR; TCRdb's copy has only in-frame clones and lacks some. Of fewer than 200,000 clones listed, roughly 81% are singletons. Sequencing was carried out using PBMCs. Source of these receptors: a woman younger than 30 in good health and CMV-seropositive. The CDR3 runs from the conserved cysteine through the conserved F or W. The D gene is left open where the match is weak. Clone size is given for some rows only: seen once, a few or many times, or a class if the clone is expanded.

d_call | j_call | clone_size | v_call | cdr3_aa | cdr3_nt
TRBD2 | TRBJ2-5 | NA | TRBV7-7 | CASSLASGGRETQYF | TGTGCTAGCAGCTTAGCTTCGGGGGGACGAGAGACCCAGTACTTC
NA | TRBJ2-2 | NA | TRBV11-2 | CASRLTGELFF | TGTGCCAGCAGACTGACCGGGGAGCTGTTTTTT
NA | TRBJ1-1 | NA | TRBV28 | CASQMSPEVTEAFF | TGTGCCAGCCAAATGTCCCCCGAGGTCACTGAAGCTTTCTTT
NA | TRBJ1-1 | NA | TRBV18 | CASSPTGTEAFF | TGTGCCAGCTCACCGACAGGCACTGAAGCTTTCTTT
NA | TRBJ2-7 | NA | TRBV7-9 | CASSLVVREGGTYEQYF | TGTGCCAGCAGCTTAGTGGTACGGGAAGGGGGTACCTACGAGCAGTACTTC
NA | TRBJ2-7 | NA | TRBV29-1 | CSVEEGQGYEQYF | TGCAGCGTTGAAGAGGGACAAGGCTACGAGCAGTACTTC
NA | TRBJ2-1 | once | TRBV7-3 | CASSAQGGRYNEQFF | TGTGCCAGCAGCGCTCAGGGGGGCCGATACAATGAGCAGTTCTTC
NA | TRBJ2-2 | NA | TRBV5-1 | CASSTAGGSNTGELFF | TGCGCCAGCAGCACCGCAGGGGGGTCGAACACCGGGGAGCTGTTTTTT
TRBD2 | TRBJ2-1 | NA | TRBV29-1 | CSVEALAGGHNEQFF | TGCAGCGTTGAAGCACTAGCGGGGGGGCACAATGAGCAGTTCTTC
TRBD1 | TRBJ1-3 | NA | TRBV9 | CASSITQGASGNTIYF | TGTGCCAGCAGCATTACACAGGGGGCTTCTGGAAACACCATATATTTT
TRBD1 | TRBJ1-4 | NA | TRBV6-6 | CASSYTPTGFEKLFF | TGTGCCAGCAGTTACACCCCGACAGGGTTTGAAAAACTGTTTTTT
TRBD2 | TRBJ2-1 | many | TRBV4-3 | CASSQDSGSSYNEQFF | TGCGCCAGCAGCCAAGATAGCGGGAGCTCCTACAATGAGCAGTTCTTC
NA | TRBJ2-5 | few | TRBV6-4 | CASSDSRTEQETQYF | TGTGCCAGCAGTGACTCGAGAACAGAGCAAGAGACCCAGTACTTC
NA | TRBJ1-3 | few | TRBV5-1 | CASSLGGELSGNTIYF | TGCGCCAGCAGCTTAGGGGGGGAACTCTCTGGAAACACCATATATTTT
TRBD2 | TRBJ2-7 | NA | TRBV5-4 | CASRESGGAPYEQYF | TGTGCATCTAGGGAGTCCGGGGGGGCCCCCTACGAGCAGTACTTC
NA | TRBJ1-2 | NA | TRBV2 | CASSVDRSYGYTF | TGTGCCAGCAGTGTCGACAGGTCCTATGGCTACACCTTC
NA | TRBJ1-5 | NA | TRBV4-1 | CASSRGLANQPQHF | TGCGCCAGCAGCCGAGGGTTAGCGAATCAGCCCCAGCATTTT
NA | TRBJ1-2 | NA | TRBV30 | CAWSAGLPYGYTF | TGTGCCTGGAGTGCCGGACTTCCCTATGGCTACACCTTC
TRBD2 | TRBJ2-1 | NA | TRBV19 | CASSMGLADEQFF | TGTGCCAGTAGTATGGGGCTAGCGGATGAGCAGTTCTTC
NA | TRBJ2-7 | NA | TRBV7-9 | CASSLAQGNEQYF | TGTGCCAGCAGCTTAGCGCAGGGCAACGAGCAGTACTTC
NA | TRBJ2-6 | once | TRBV6-1 | CASSEGPGSGANVLTF | TGTGCCAGCAGTGAAGGCCCCGGCTCTGGGGCCAACGTCCTGACTTTC
NA | TRBJ2-7 | NA | TRBV10-3 | CAISAGLDVEQYF | TGTGCCATCAGTGCCGGACTCGATGTAGAGCAGTACTTC
NA | TRBJ1-1 | NA | TRBV4-1 | CASSQDRGNTEAFF | TGCGCCAGCAGCCAAGATCGGGGGAACACTGAAGCTTTCTTT
NA | TRBJ1-1 | NA | TRBV7-9 | CASSLIQGDTEAFF | TGTGCCAGCAGTTTAATTCAGGGTGATACTGAAGCTTTCTTT
NA | TRBJ2-7 | NA | TRBV2 | CASSEVGSYEQYF | TGTGCCAGCAGTGAAGTGGGCAGCTACGAGCAGTACTTC
NA | TRBJ2-7 | NA | TRBV13 | CASSATGTSYEQYF | TGTGCCAGCAGCGCAACAGGGACCTCCTACGAGCAGTACTTC
NA | TRBJ1-2 | NA | TRBV7-8 | CASSLGTTNYGYTF | TGTGCCAGCAGCTTAGGGACAACTAACTATGGCTACACCTTC
TRBD2 | TRBJ2-3 | NA | TRBV5-1 | CASSRLLAGDSQDTQYF | TGCGCCAGCAGCCGACTTCTAGCGGGGGATAGTCAAGATACGCAGTATTTT
TRBD2 | TRBJ2-1 | NA | TRBV30 | CAWTRLAGNEQFF | TGTGCCTGGACCCGACTAGCGGGGAATGAGCAGTTCTTC
NA | TRBJ1-1 | NA | TRBV7-9 | CASSLGLGAEAFF | TGTGCCAGCAGCTTAGGATTGGGAGCTGAAGCTTTCTTT
NA | TRBJ2-7 | NA | TRBV5-1 | CASSLSGRQPRHSYEQYF | TGCGCCAGCAGCCTGAGCGGGCGCCAGCCCAGACACTCCTACGAGCAGTACTTC
NA | TRBJ1-5 | NA | TRBV2 | CASSPGQWVNQPQHF | TGTGCCAGCAGCCCCGGACAGTGGGTCAATCAGCCCCAGCATTTT
TRBD2 | TRBJ2-1 | NA | TRBV14 | CASSQAGTIYTEQFF | TGTGCCAGCAGCCAAGCCGGGACTATCTACACTGAGCAGTTCTTC
NA | TRBJ1-2 | NA | TRBV5-4 | CASSLEGGAEGYTF | TGTGCCAGCAGCTTGGAGGGGGGGGCCGAGGGCTACACCTTC
TRBD1 | TRBJ1-6 | NA | TRBV5-1 | CASSAQGGRSNSPLHF | TGCGCCAGCAGCGCCCAGGGGGGTCGGAGTAATTCACCCCTCCACTTT
NA | TRBJ1-2 | NA | TRBV19 | CASSMRQGYGYTF | TGTGCCAGTAGTATGAGGCAGGGCTATGGCTACACCTTC
TRBD2 | TRBJ2-7 | NA | TRBV11-3 | CASSLGGGSYEQYF | TGTGCCAGCAGCTTAGGGGGAGGGTCCTACGAGCAGTACTTC
NA | TRBJ2-3 | NA | TRBV9 | CASSPQTTGKDTQYF | TGTGCCAGCAGCCCCCAGACTACAGGGAAAGATACGCAGTATTTT
NA | TRBJ2-2 | NA | TRBV18 | CASSGQWYGAANTGELFF | TGTGCCAGCTCTGGTCAGTGGTACGGAGCCGCGAACACCGGGGAGCTGTTTTTT
TRBD2 | TRBJ2-7 | NA | TRBV6-6 | CASSRGGGGEQYF | TGTGCCAGCAGCCGGGGCGGGGGGGGCGAGCAGTACTTC
NA | TRBJ1-6 | NA | TRBV1 | CTSSHHRGTANSPLHF | TGCACCAGCAGCCATCATAGGGGGACAGCTAATTCACCCCTCCACTTT